The 12 T cell receptor beta chains presented below share a single source sample, sequenced in a study of CD8 T cells in ankylosing spondylitis. These receptors lack a known antigen. TCRdb analysed the 5' RACE reads with MiXCR anew, one entry per CDR3 protein. The data show almost 400,000 distinct CDR3 sequences, with more than 20% seen just once and approximately 15% held by the top ten. Findings and caveats of the study: One TCR beta motif, made up of roughly 8 highly homologous variants, appeared characteristic of ankylosing spondylitis blood.

Sequencing was done on a sample of blood, either unsorted or a sorted T cell fraction (not recorded which). These receptors were collected from a male donor with ankylosing spondylitis.

This clonotype was counted only a few times. This rearrangement joins TRBV2 to TRBJ2-7; TRBD2 agrees at 15 bases. There are 18 residues in the CDR3. The V gene end was trimmed by 6 bases and the J gene end by 4 bases; junction bases not matched to a gene: 13. CDR1 is SNHLY, CDR2 FYNNEI, per germline. CDR3 DNA sequence: TGTGCCAGCAGCTACCGGACTAGCGGGAGGGCCGGGACTTACGAGCAGTACTTC. Residues: CASSYRTSGRAGTYEQYF.

In this sample, this clonotype turned up a few times. The chain employs TRBV15 and TRBJ2-1; TRBD2 agrees at 12 bases. The CDR3 is 16 amino acids. V lost 3 bases to trimming and J lost 4 bases; unmatched junction nucleotides: 4. The germline CDR1 and CDR2 sequences are LNHNV and YYDKDF (reference sequence). Written as DNA, the CDR3 is TGTGCCACCAGCAGGATTCTAGCGGGAGGGTACAATGAGCAGTTCTTC. This encodes CATSRILAGGYNEQFF.

Ten or more counts support this clonotype. The chain uses TRBV7-8 and TRBJ2-1; 7 bases line up with TRBD2. The germline V gene encodes CDR1 SGHVS and CDR2 FQNEAQ. V lost 5 bases to trimming and J lost 3 bases; unmatched junction nucleotides: 10. CDR3 length: 16 residues. The CDR3 coding sequence is TGTGCCAGCAGCACTAGTGCGGGAGTTGACTACAATGAGCAGTTCTTC. Translating it yields CASSTSAGVDYNEQFF. Looking up the rest from reference TRBV7-8 and TRBJ2-1 gives the full variable domain: GAGVSQSPRYKVAKRGQDVALRCDPISGHVSLFWYQQALGQGPEFLTYFQNEAQLDKSGLPSDRFFAERPEGSVSTLKIQRTQQEDSAVYLCASSTSAGVDYNEQFFGPGTRLTVL.

This clonotype showed up just a few times. The genes are TRBV7-2 and TRBJ1-5; D remains ambiguous. V gave up 2 bases and J gave up 0 bases, with 8 bases separating them. The germline CDR1 and CDR2 sequences are SGHTA and FQGNSA. The CDR3 length is 15 residues. As DNA, the CDR3 is TGTGCCAGCAGCTTAATGGGCCATAGCAATCAGCCCCAGCATTTT. As protein: CASSLMGHSNQPQHF.

This clonotype was seen more than once but under ten times. The CDR3 here is CASSRTVRGNTIYF. In DNA form, the CDR3 reads TGTGCCAGCAGCCGGACGGTGAGGGGAAACACCATATATTTT. The chain employs TRBV3-1 and TRBJ1-3; D unclear. Germline V gene data show CDR1 as LGHDT and CDR2 as YNNKEL (reference sequence). CDR3 length: 14 residues. Trimming left V 4 bases short and J 4 bases short, with 11 bases between. Filled out from reference TRBV3-1 and TRBJ1-3, the complete variable domain reads DTAVSQTPKYLVTQMGNDKSIKCEQNLGHDTMYWYKQDSKKFLKIMFSYNNKELIINETVPNRFSPKSPDKAHLNLHINSLELGDSAVYFCASSRTVRGNTIYFGEGSWLTVV.

This clonotype was detected only a few times. The chain carries TRBV7-9 and TRBJ1-3; the D gene is possibly TRBD1 (6 bases). This CDR3 is 16 amino acids long. Trimming shortened V by 1 base and J by 4 bases, and 14 bases separated the two germline ends. CDR1 is SEHNR, CDR2 FQNEAQ, per germline (reference sequence). CDR3 sequence (DNA): TGTGCCAGCAGCTTAGGGTCTTCAGGGGCCGGAAACACCATATATTTT. Translation: CASSLGSSGAGNTIYF.

V gene TRBV4-2 combines with J gene TRBJ2-2; weak D call: TRBD2 (6 bases). CDR3 length: 14 residues. Deletions cut 6 bases from V and 6 bases from J, with 14 bases between. Germline V gene lookup returns CDR1 LGHNA and CDR2 YNFKEQ. For the CDR3, the DNA is TGTGCCAGCAGTCCTCTTAGCGGCGCCGGGGAGCTGTTTTTT. Translated: CASSPLSGAGELFF.

The chain joins TRBV5-1 to TRBJ1-4; D is unclear. The CDR3 runs to 11 residues. The ends were cut back, 6 bases at V and 8 bases at J, with 8 bases in the middle. From germline, CDR1 is SGHRS and CDR2 YFSETQ. The CDR3: CASIWREKLFF. The CDR3 region has the DNA TGCGCCAGCATCTGGCGGGAAAAACTGTTTTTT.

This clonotype was observed a handful of times. CDR3 DNA sequence: TGCGCCAGCAGCCAAGCCGCTAGCGGGAGTAGTGGTGAGCAGTTCTTC. This translates into CASSQAASGSSGEQFF. The V and J genes are TRBV4-1 and TRBJ2-1, with 10 positions matching TRBD2. The CDR3 consists of 16 residues. The V gene end was trimmed by 1 base and the J gene end by 9 bases; junction bases not matched to a gene: 9. CDR1 MGHRA and CDR2 YSYEKL come from the germline V gene.

The rearrangement links TRBV5-1 to TRBJ2-1; the D gene is possibly TRBD2 (5 bases). The CDR3 totals 14 residues. CDR1 and CDR2 from the germline V gene are SGHRS and YFSETQ. Trimming pared 2 bases from V and 9 bases from J, leaving 15 bases between. The CDR3 is CASSLSGRRFEQFF. CDR3 in DNA: TGCGCCAGCAGCTTAAGCGGCCGGCGTTTTGAGCAGTTCTTC.

The rearrangement joins TRBV2 to TRBJ2-7; 8 bases align to TRBD2. The CDR3 runs 15 residues. CDR1 and CDR2 (germline): SNHLY, FYNNEI. Trimming removed 1 base from V and 2 bases from J; junction bases left unmatched: 4. The CDR3 nucleotides are TGTGCCAGCAGTGAAGAGGCGGGAGGTGCCTACGAGCAGTACTTC. This sequence encodes CASSEEAGGAYEQYF.

CDR3 DNA sequence: TGTGCCAGCAGCAGGGGTCTAGCGGGAGTAGGTAATGAGCAGTTCTTC. Translating it yields CASSRGLAGVGNEQFF. This chain links TRBV5-6 with TRBJ2-1; the match to TRBD2 covers 10 bases. CDR1 and CDR2 from the germline V gene are SGHDT and YYEEEE. The CDR3 extends over 16 amino acids. After removal of 4 bases from V and 7 bases from J, the junction contained 11 bases not matched to a gene. Complete variable domain (other parts from reference TRBV5-6 and TRBJ2-1): DAGVTQSPTHLIKTRGQQVTLRCSPKSGHDTVSWYQQALGQGPQFIFQYYEEEERQRGNFPDRFSGHQFPNYSSELNVNALLLGDSALYLCASSRGLAGVGNEQFFGPGTRLTVL.